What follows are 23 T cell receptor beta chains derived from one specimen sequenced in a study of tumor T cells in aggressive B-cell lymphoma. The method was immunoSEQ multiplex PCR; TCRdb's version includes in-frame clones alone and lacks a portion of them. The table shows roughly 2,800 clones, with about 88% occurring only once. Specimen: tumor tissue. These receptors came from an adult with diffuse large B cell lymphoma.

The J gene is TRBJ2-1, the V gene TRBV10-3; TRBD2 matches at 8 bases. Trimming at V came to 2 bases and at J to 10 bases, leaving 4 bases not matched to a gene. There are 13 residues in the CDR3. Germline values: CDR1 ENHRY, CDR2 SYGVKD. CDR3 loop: CAISEITSGEQFF. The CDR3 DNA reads TGTGCCATCAGTGAGATCACTAGCGGAGAGCAGTTCTTC.

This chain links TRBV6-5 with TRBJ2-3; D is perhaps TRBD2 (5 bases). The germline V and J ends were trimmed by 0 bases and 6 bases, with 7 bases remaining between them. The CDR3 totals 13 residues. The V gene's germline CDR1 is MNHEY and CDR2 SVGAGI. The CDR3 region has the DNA TGTGCCAGCAGTTACTCGAGAGGGGATACGCAGTATTTT. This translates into CASSYSRGDTQYF.

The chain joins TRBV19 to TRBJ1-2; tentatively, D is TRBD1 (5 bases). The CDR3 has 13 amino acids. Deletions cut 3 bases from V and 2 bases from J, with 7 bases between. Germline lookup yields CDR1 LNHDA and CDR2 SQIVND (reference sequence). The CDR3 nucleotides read TGTGCCAGTAGTATTGACAGCAACTATGGCTACACCTTC. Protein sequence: CASSIDSNYGYTF.

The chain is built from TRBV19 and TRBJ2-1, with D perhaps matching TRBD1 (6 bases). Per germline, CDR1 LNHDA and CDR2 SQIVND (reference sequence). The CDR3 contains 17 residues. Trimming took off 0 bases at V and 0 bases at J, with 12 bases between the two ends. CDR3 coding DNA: TGTGCCAGTAGTATAGATTACGACAGGAGCTCCTACAATGAGCAGTTCTTC. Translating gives CASSIDYDRSSYNEQFF.

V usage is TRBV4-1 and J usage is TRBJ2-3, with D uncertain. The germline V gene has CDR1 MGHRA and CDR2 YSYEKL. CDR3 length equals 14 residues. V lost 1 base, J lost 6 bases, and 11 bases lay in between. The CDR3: CASSQVRLWDTQYF. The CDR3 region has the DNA TGCGCCAGCAGCCAAGTACGGTTGTGGGATACGCAGTATTTT.

CDR3 nucleotides: TGTGCCAGCAACCTGGACAGGGGCGTAGGTGAAGCTTTCTTT. This codes for CASNLDRGVGEAFF. The chain carries TRBV6-5 and TRBJ1-1; the match to TRBD1 covers 9 bases. Germline assignment: CDR1 MNHEY and CDR2 SVGAGI. V lost 7 bases, J lost 7 bases, and 10 bases stayed unmatched. The CDR3 extends over 14 amino acids.

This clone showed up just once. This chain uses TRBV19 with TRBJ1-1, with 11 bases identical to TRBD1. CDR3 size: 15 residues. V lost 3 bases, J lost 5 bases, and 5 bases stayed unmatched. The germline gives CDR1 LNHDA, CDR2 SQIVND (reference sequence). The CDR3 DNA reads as TGTGCCAGTAGTATCCCCGGGACAGGGGGTACTGAAGCTTTCTTT. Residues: CASSIPGTGGTEAFF.

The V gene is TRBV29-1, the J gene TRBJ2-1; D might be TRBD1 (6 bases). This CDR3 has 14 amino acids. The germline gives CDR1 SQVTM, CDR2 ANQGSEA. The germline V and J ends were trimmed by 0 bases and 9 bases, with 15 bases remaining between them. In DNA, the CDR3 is TGCAGCGTTGAAGAACGCGGCAGGGGTAGTGAGCAGTTCTTC. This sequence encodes CSVEERGRGSEQFF.

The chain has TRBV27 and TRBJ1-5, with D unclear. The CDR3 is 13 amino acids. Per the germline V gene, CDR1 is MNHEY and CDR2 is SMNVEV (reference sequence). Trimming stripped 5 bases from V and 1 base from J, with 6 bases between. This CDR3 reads CASSIASNQPQHF. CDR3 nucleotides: TGTGCCAGCAGTATCGCGAGCAATCAGCCCCAGCATTTT.

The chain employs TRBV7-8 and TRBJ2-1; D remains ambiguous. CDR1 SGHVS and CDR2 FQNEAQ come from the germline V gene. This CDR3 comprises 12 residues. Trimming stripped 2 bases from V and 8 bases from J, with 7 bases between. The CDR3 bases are TGTGCCAGCAGCTTATTGGGCTATGAGCAGTTCTTC. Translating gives CASSLLGYEQFF.

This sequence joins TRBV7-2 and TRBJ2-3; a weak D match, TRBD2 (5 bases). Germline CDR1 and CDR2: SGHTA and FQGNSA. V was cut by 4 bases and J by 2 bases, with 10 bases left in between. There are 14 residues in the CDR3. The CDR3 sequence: CASSSRTFTDTQYF. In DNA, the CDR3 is TGTGCCAGCAGCTCCAGGACTTTCACAGATACGCAGTATTTT.

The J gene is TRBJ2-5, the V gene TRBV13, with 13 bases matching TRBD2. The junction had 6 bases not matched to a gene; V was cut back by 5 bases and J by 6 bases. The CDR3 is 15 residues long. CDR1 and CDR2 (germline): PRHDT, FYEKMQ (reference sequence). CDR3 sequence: CASSKTSGGAQTQYF. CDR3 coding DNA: TGTGCCAGCAGCAAAACTAGCGGGGGGGCCCAGACCCAGTACTTC.

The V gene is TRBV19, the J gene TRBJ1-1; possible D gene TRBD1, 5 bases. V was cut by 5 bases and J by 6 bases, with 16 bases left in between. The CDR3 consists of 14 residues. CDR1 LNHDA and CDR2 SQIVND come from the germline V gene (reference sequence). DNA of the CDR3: TGTGCCAGTAGTTCGGGGGTCAGGACCTCTGAAGCTTTCTTT. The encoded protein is CASSSGVRTSEAFF.

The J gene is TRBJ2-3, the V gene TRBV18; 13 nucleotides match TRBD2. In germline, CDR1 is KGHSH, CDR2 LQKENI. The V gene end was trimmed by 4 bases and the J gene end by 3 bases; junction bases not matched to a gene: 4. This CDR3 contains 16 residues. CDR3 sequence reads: CASSRTSGGATDTQYF. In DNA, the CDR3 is TGTGCCAGCTCACGTACTAGCGGGGGGGCGACAGATACGCAGTATTTT. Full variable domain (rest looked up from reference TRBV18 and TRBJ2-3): NAGVMQNPRHLVRRRGQEARLRCSPMKGHSHVYWYRQLPEEGLKFMVYLQKENIIDESGMPKERFSAEFPKEGPSILRIQQVVRGDSAAYFCASSRTSGGATDTQYFGPGTRLTVL.

DNA for the CDR3: TGTGCCACCCACAATAACTATGGCTACACCTTC. It codes for CATHNNYGYTF. The rearrangement uses TRBV28 and TRBJ1-2; D is unresolved. V was cut by 10 bases and J by 1 base, with 7 bases left in between. Germline CDR1 is MDHEN and CDR2 is SYDVKM. CDR3 size: 11 residues.

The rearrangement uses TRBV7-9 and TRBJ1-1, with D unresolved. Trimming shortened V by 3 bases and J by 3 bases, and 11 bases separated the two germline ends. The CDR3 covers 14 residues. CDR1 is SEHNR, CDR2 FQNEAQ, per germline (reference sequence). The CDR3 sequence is CASSFSRLDTEAFF. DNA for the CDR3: TGTGCCAGCAGCTTCTCACGACTCGACACTGAAGCTTTCTTT.

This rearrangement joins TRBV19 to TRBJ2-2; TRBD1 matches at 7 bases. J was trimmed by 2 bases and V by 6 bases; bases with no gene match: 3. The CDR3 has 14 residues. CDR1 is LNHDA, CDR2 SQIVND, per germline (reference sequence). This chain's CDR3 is CASRGQQNTGELFF. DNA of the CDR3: TGTGCCAGTAGGGGACAGCAAAACACCGGGGAGCTGTTTTTT. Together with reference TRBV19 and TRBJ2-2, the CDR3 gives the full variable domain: DGGITQSPKYLFRKEGQNVTLSCEQNLNHDAMYWYRQDPGQGLRLIYYSQIVNDFQKGDIAEGYSVSREKKESFPLTVTSAQKNPTAFYLCASRGQQNTGELFFGEGSRLTVL.

The CDR3 DNA reads TGTGCCAGCAGCTTCCTTACCTACGAGCAGTACTTC. Protein product: CASSFLTYEQYF. The rearrangement joins TRBV7-2 to TRBJ2-7, with D unclear. The CDR3 consists of 12 residues. Trimming stripped 3 bases from V and 2 bases from J, with 5 bases between. CDR1 and CDR2 from the germline V gene are SGHTA and FQGNSA.

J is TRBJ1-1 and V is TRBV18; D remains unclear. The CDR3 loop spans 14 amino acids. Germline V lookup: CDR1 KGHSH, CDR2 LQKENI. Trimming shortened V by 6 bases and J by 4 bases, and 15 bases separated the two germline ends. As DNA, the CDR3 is TGTGCCAGCTCGCTAGTCTGGCCCACCACTGAAGCTTTCTTT. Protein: CASSLVWPTTEAFF.

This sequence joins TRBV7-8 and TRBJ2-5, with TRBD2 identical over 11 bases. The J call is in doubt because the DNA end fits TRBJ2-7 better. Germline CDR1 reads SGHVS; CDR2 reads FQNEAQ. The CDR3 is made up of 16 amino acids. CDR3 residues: CASSLRVLAGVAEQYF. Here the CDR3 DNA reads TGTGCCAGCAGCTTAAGGGTACTAGCGGGAGTCGCCGAGCAGTACTTC.

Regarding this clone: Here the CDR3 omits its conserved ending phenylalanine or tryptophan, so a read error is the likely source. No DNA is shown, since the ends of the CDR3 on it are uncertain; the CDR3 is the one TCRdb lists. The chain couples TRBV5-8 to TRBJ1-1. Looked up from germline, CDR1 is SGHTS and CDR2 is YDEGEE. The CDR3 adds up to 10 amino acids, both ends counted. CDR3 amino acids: CASSLLRPRG.

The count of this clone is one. The CDR3 sequence is CATSRHTSGGYNEQFF. The CDR3 nucleotides read TGTGCCACCAGCAGGCACACTAGCGGGGGCTACAATGAGCAGTTCTTC. V is TRBV15 and J is TRBJ2-1, with 11 bases aligning to TRBD2. The J segment lost 3 bases and the V segment lost 3 bases, leaving 4 bases of the junction unmatched. The CDR3 loop spans 16 amino acids. The germline V gene encodes CDR1 LNHNV and CDR2 YYDKDF (reference sequence).

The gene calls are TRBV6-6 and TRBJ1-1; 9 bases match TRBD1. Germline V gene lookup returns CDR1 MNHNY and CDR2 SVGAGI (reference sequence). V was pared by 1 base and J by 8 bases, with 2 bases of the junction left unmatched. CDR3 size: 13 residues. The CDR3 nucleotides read TGTGCCAGCAGTTACTGGACAGGGGTGGAAGCTTTCTTT. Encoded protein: CASSYWTGVEAFF.